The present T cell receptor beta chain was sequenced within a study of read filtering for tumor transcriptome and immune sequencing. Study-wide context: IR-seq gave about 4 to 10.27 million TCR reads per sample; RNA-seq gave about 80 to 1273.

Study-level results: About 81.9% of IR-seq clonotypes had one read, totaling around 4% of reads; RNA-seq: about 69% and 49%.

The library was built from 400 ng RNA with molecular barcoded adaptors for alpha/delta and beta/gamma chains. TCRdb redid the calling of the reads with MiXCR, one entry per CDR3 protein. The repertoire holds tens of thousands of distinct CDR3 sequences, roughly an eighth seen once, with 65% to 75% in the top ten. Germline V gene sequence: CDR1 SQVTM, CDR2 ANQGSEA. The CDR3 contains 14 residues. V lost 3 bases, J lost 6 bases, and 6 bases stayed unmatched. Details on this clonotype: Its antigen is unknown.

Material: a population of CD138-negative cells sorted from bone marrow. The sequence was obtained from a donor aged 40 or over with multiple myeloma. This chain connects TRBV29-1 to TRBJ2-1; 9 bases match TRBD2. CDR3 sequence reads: CSVDSREGRNEQFF. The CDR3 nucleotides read TGCAGCGTTGACTCGCGGGAGGGCCGCAATGAGCAGTTCTTC.